These 13 T cell receptor beta chains share one sample of origin, sequenced in a study of the immune and genomic landscape of osteosarcoma. The repertoire was sequenced with immunoSEQ multiplex PCR; TCRdb's copy has only in-frame clones and lacks some. The table for this sample gives dozens of clones. Material for sequencing was tumor tissue from a local recurrence in the scapula. These receptors were taken from a man in his forties with osteosarcoma.

The chain couples TRBV30 to TRBJ1-1; D gene unclear. This CDR3 is built from 13 residues. The V gene's germline CDR1 is GTSNPN and CDR2 SVGIG (reference sequence). The ends were cut back, 0 bases at V and 3 bases at J, with 8 bases in the middle. Here the CDR3 DNA reads TGTGCCTGGAGTGTTTCGGTCCACACTGAAGCTTTCTTT. This sequence encodes CAWSVSVHTEAFF.

This chain joins TRBV6-6 and TRBJ2-3; D is unresolved. CDR1 MNHNY and CDR2 SVGAGI come from the germline V gene (reference sequence). Trimming took off 7 bases at V and 3 bases at J, with 5 bases between the two ends. This CDR3 contains 11 residues. The CDR3 loop is CASTTTDTQYF. The CDR3 nucleotides read TGTGCCAGCACTACTACAGATACGCAGTATTTT.

The chain has TRBV7-2 and TRBJ2-5; D unclear. Trimming removed 5 bases at V and 2 bases at J, with 15 bases between. This CDR3 spans 15 amino acids. Germline CDR1 is SGHTA and CDR2 is FQGNSA. Here the CDR3 DNA reads TGTGCCAGCAGCCCAGGCGATTCCCTACAAGAGACCCAGTACTTC. Translating it yields CASSPGDSLQETQYF.

This clone was seen a few times. The V call is TRBV27, the J call TRBJ2-3; D gene unclear. Germline V gene sequence: CDR1 MNHEY, CDR2 SMNVEV (reference sequence). The CDR3 spans 14 residues. V was trimmed by 5 bases and J by 3 bases, leaving 12 bases between them. CDR3 nucleotides: TGTGCCAGCAGTGCCGACCGGGCAACAGATACGCAGTATTTT. It encodes CASSADRATDTQYF.

This sequence joins TRBV28 and TRBJ2-7; 9 positions match TRBD1. J lost 5 bases, V lost 2 bases, and 4 bases had no gene match. Germline loops: CDR1 MDHEN, CDR2 SYDVKM. This CDR3 region has 14 residues. CDR3 in amino acids: CASSLVGQGNEQYF. CDR3 nucleotide sequence: TGTGCCAGCAGTTTAGTGGGACAGGGAAACGAGCAGTACTTC.

CDR3 sequence: CASKTLGYTEAFF. The DNA for the CDR3 is TGCGCCAGCAAGACCTTGGGGTACACTGAAGCTTTCTTT. The chain employs TRBV4-1 and TRBJ1-1, with D unclear. Trimming removed 7 bases at V and 3 bases at J, with 12 bases between. Germline CDR1 MGHRA, CDR2 YSYEKL. The CDR3 totals 13 residues.

The chain recombines TRBV19 with TRBJ1-5, with 8 bases lining up with TRBD1. Unmatched junction bases numbered 6, after V lost 8 bases and J lost 3 bases. Germline V gene data show CDR1 as LNHDA and CDR2 as SQIVND (reference sequence). The CDR3 extends over 14 amino acids. The CDR3 DNA follows: TGTGCCAGTGACAGGGGAGGATTCAATCAGCCCCAGCATTTT. This encodes CASDRGGFNQPQHF.

This clone was detected only a few times. This chain joins TRBV6-5 and TRBJ1-2; TRBD1 agrees at 8 bases. Germline V CDR1 and CDR2: MNHEY, SVGAGI. The V and J ends lost 2 bases and 8 bases, in that order; junction bases with no gene match: 4. The CDR3 runs to 13 residues. The CDR3 is CASSYTGQGGYTF. The CDR3 DNA reads TGTGCCAGCAGTTACACCGGACAGGGCGGCTACACCTTC.

The J gene is TRBJ2-7, the V gene TRBV9, with a possible D match to TRBD1 (6 bases). V lost 4 bases and J 3 bases, leaving 17 bases between the germline ends. CDR3 length: 15 amino acids. Germline V gene data show CDR1 as SGDLS and CDR2 as YYNGEE. This CDR3 reads CASSPHRTAHYEQYF. The CDR3 nucleotides read TGTGCCAGCAGCCCCCATAGGACAGCGCACTACGAGCAGTACTTC.

The chain is built from TRBV2 and TRBJ2-5; the D gene could be TRBD1 or TRBD2 (5 bases each). The better agreement between TRBJ2-7 and the DNA end casts doubt on the J call. The CDR3 runs to 14 residues. CDR1 SNHLY and CDR2 FYNNEI come from the germline V gene. The CDR3 sequence: CASSARDPLNEQYF. In DNA form, the CDR3 reads TGTGCCAGCAGTGCTAGGGACCCCCTGAACGAGCAGTACTTC.

The chain employs TRBV6-1 and TRBJ1-5, with D unresolved. V lost 1 base and J lost 4, with 11 bases in between. The CDR3 totals 15 residues. Per germline, CDR1 MNHNS and CDR2 SASEGT. CDR3 nucleotide sequence: TGTGCCAGCAGTGAAGAGGAAGGAGGGAATCAGCCCCAGCATTTT. This gives the protein CASSEEEGGNQPQHF.

The chain employs TRBV4-1 and TRBJ2-5; the D is unclear. V lost 0 bases and J lost 4, with 9 bases in between. The CDR3 length is 14 residues. Germline V gene data show CDR1 as MGHRA and CDR2 as YSYEKL. CDR3 sequence reads: CASSQELVTETQYF. Written as DNA, the CDR3 is TGCGCCAGCAGCCAAGAATTAGTAACAGAGACCCAGTACTTC.

About this clone: One end of the junction does not line up with germline, which may come from a read error. The same CDR3 can be traced to other DNA sequences in this sample. The chain uses TRBV6-6 and TRBJ2-3; 10 nucleotides match TRBD1. The CDR3 contains 16 residues. Germline V gives CDR1 MNHNY, CDR2 SVGAGI (reference sequence). CDR3 in DNA: TGTGCCAGCAGTTACCCAGGGACAGGGGTCACAGATACGCAATATTTT. Encoded protein: CASSYPGTGVTDTQYF.